These T cell receptor beta chains were read from a single sample in a study of blood T cell repertoires in COVID-19. The data were produced by immunoSEQ multiplex PCR, yet TCRdb's version contains in-frame clones alone and is incomplete. Here the sample spans about 350,000 clones, 88% being singletons. Sequencing was done on a sample of PBMCs or T cells enriched from blood (not recorded which). The receptors originated from a woman aged 25 to 39 who had been exposed to COVID-19. The CDR3 runs from the conserved cysteine through the conserved F or W. D genes are given only for firm matches. Where a row states a size, it is once, few, many or the class of an expanded clone; other rows omit it.

v_gene: TRBV5-5; abundance: NA; d_gene: NA; j_gene: TRBJ1-6; CDR3aa: CASSWGQPKGSYNSPLHF; CDR3nt: TGTGCCAGCAGCTGGGGACAACCCAAGGGCTCCTATAATTCACCCCTCCACTTT
v_gene: TRBV7-3; abundance: NA; d_gene: TRBD2; j_gene: TRBJ2-3; CDR3aa: CASSLKVAGRDTQYF; CDR3nt: TGTGCCAGCAGCTTAAAGGTAGCGGGAAGAGATACGCAGTATTTT
v_gene: TRBV7-3; abundance: once; d_gene: NA; j_gene: TRBJ1-1; CDR3aa: CASSQTSLKTGPAFF; CDR3nt: TGTGCCAGCAGCCAAACCAGTTTAAAGACTGGTCCGGCTTTCTTT
v_gene: TRBV5-6; abundance: NA; d_gene: TRBD1; j_gene: TRBJ2-7; CDR3aa: CASSWGTVGEQYF; CDR3nt: TGTGCCAGCAGCTGGGGGACAGTGGGCGAGCAGTACTTC
v_gene: TRBV2; abundance: NA; d_gene: NA; j_gene: TRBJ1-2; CDR3aa: CASSGEDDYGYTF; CDR3nt: TGTGCCAGCAGTGGGGAGGACGACTATGGCTACACCTTC
v_gene: TRBV7-3; abundance: NA; d_gene: NA; j_gene: TRBJ2-3; CDR3aa: CASSPGLLTDTQYF; CDR3nt: TGTGCCAGCAGCCCGGGACTCCTCACAGATACGCAGTATTTT
v_gene: TRBV5-6; abundance: NA; d_gene: NA; j_gene: TRBJ1-5; CDR3aa: CASSVSSRGWNQPQHF; CDR3nt: TGTGCCAGCAGCGTAAGTTCTAGGGGTTGGAATCAGCCCCAGCATTTT
v_gene: TRBV24-1; abundance: NA; d_gene: NA; j_gene: TRBJ1-1; CDR3aa: CATSDPIGGTGQAFF; CDR3nt: TGTGCCACCAGTGATCCCATAGGGGGTACAGGACAAGCTTTCTTT
v_gene: TRBV7-6; abundance: NA; d_gene: TRBD2; j_gene: TRBJ2-7; CDR3aa: CASSSIPGGSYEQYF; CDR3nt: TGTGCCAGCAGCTCCATACCGGGAGGTAGTTACGAGCAGTACTTC
v_gene: TRBV13; abundance: NA; d_gene: TRBD2; j_gene: TRBJ2-7; CDR3aa: CASSLWDLAENYEQYF; CDR3nt: TGTGCCAGCAGCTTATGGGACCTAGCGGAAAACTACGAGCAGTACTTC
v_gene: TRBV9; abundance: NA; d_gene: TRBD1; j_gene: TRBJ1-3; CDR3aa: CASSVVPGGDSGNTIYF; CDR3nt: TGTGCCAGCAGCGTAGTTCCAGGGGGTGATTCTGGAAACACCATATATTTT
v_gene: TRBV18; abundance: NA; d_gene: TRBD1; j_gene: TRBJ1-2; CDR3aa: CASSPTPTGYYGYTF; CDR3nt: TGTGCCAGCTCACCAACGCCGACAGGGTACTATGGCTACACCTTC
v_gene: TRBV5-1; abundance: NA; d_gene: NA; j_gene: TRBJ2-3; CDR3aa: CASSLAGSTDTQYF; CDR3nt: TGCGCCAGCAGCTTGGCGGGGAGCACAGATACGCAGTATTTT
v_gene: TRBV30; abundance: once; d_gene: NA; j_gene: TRBJ2-1; CDR3aa: CAWITLRLPFF; CDR3nt: TGTGCCTGGATCACCCTACGACTGCCTTTCTTC
v_gene: TRBV5-1; abundance: NA; d_gene: NA; j_gene: TRBJ2-1; CDR3aa: CASSLADPRNNEQFF; CDR3nt: TGCGCCAGCAGCTTGGCCGATCCCAGAAACAATGAGCAGTTCTTC
v_gene: TRBV29-1; abundance: NA; d_gene: NA; j_gene: TRBJ2-7; CDR3aa: CSVGGHGYEQYF; CDR3nt: TGCAGCGTTGGGGGGCATGGCTACGAGCAGTACTTC
v_gene: TRBV10-2; abundance: NA; d_gene: NA; j_gene: TRBJ1-5; CDR3aa: CATEQGRNQPQHF; CDR3nt: TGCGCCACCGAACAGGGAAGGAATCAGCCCCAGCATTTT
v_gene: TRBV3-1/TRBV3-2; abundance: NA; d_gene: NA; j_gene: TRBJ1-1; CDR3aa: CASRGRGAVTEAFF; CDR3nt: TGTGCCAGCCGAGGCAGGGGAGCCGTCACTGAAGCTTTCTTT
v_gene: TRBV27; abundance: NA; d_gene: NA; j_gene: TRBJ1-3; CDR3aa: CASKGYSGNTIYF; CDR3nt: TGTGCCAGCAAGGGGTACTCTGGAAACACCATATATTTT
v_gene: TRBV9; abundance: NA; d_gene: NA; j_gene: TRBJ1-1; CDR3aa: CASSVAETGVNTEAFF; CDR3nt: TGTGCCAGCAGCGTAGCTGAGACAGGAGTGAACACTGAAGCTTTCTTT
v_gene: TRBV19; abundance: NA; d_gene: TRBD2; j_gene: TRBJ2-7; CDR3aa: CASSTFGEGYEQYF; CDR3nt: TGTGCCAGTAGTACCTTCGGGGAGGGTTACGAGCAGTACTTC
v_gene: TRBV11-2; abundance: NA; d_gene: TRBD1; j_gene: TRBJ1-2; CDR3aa: CASSLGQGDYGYTF; CDR3nt: TGTGCCAGCAGCTTAGGACAGGGAGACTATGGCTACACCTTC
v_gene: TRBV28; abundance: few; d_gene: TRBD1; j_gene: TRBJ1-1; CDR3aa: CASKPGQDGYNTEAFF; CDR3nt: TGTGCCAGCAAACCGGGACAGGATGGGTACAACACTGAAGCTTTCTTT
v_gene: TRBV20-1; abundance: NA; d_gene: NA; j_gene: TRBJ1-6; CDR3aa: CSARDDSALHF; CDR3nt: TGCAGTGCTAGAGACGACTCGGCCCTCCACTTT
v_gene: TRBV19; abundance: NA; d_gene: TRBD2; j_gene: TRBJ2-1; CDR3aa: CASRGLAGGIDEQFF; CDR3nt: TGTGCCAGTAGGGGACTAGCGGGAGGTATAGATGAGCAGTTCTTC
v_gene: TRBV5-1; abundance: NA; d_gene: TRBD1; j_gene: TRBJ2-5; CDR3aa: CASSLAGQDVKKTQYF; CDR3nt: TGCGCCAGCAGCTTGGCGGGACAGGATGTTAAGAAGACCCAGTACTTC
v_gene: TRBV6-1; abundance: NA; d_gene: NA; j_gene: TRBJ1-6; CDR3aa: CASSEFVNSPLHF; CDR3nt: TGTGCCAGCAGTGAATTCGTTAATTCACCCCTCCACTTT
v_gene: TRBV29-1; abundance: NA; d_gene: NA; j_gene: TRBJ1-5; CDR3aa: CSVEVGAGGNQPQHF; CDR3nt: TGCAGCGTTGAGGTTGGCGCAGGGGGCAATCAGCCCCAGCATTTT
v_gene: TRBV18; abundance: NA; d_gene: TRBD1; j_gene: TRBJ1-2; CDR3aa: CASSPEPTGAYGYTF; CDR3nt: TGTGCCAGCTCACCCGAGCCGACAGGGGCCTATGGCTACACCTTC
v_gene: TRBV6-5; abundance: NA; d_gene: TRBD2; j_gene: TRBJ2-5; CDR3aa: CASTNPGGKETQYF; CDR3nt: TGTGCCAGCACCAACCCGGGGGGAAAAGAGACCCAGTACTTC
v_gene: TRBV7-9; abundance: NA; d_gene: TRBD2; j_gene: TRBJ2-7; CDR3aa: CASSFGTSWIEQYF; CDR3nt: TGTGCCAGCAGCTTCGGGACTAGCTGGATCGAGCAGTACTTC
v_gene: TRBV2; abundance: NA; d_gene: TRBD1; j_gene: TRBJ2-4; CDR3aa: CASSEWSETGSQVGKNIQYF; CDR3nt: TGTGCCAGCAGTGAATGGTCTGAGACAGGGAGTCAGGTGGGCAAAAACATTCAGTACTTC
v_gene: TRBV11-2; abundance: NA; d_gene: NA; j_gene: TRBJ1-2; CDR3aa: CARSADRNYGYTF; CDR3nt: TGTGCCCGCAGCGCCGACAGGAACTATGGCTACACCTTC
v_gene: TRBV7-6; abundance: NA; d_gene: TRBD2; j_gene: TRBJ2-3; CDR3aa: CASSLGTGGVTDTQYF; CDR3nt: TGTGCCAGCAGCTTAGGGACGGGAGGGGTGACAGATACGCAGTATTTT
v_gene: TRBV2; abundance: NA; d_gene: TRBD2; j_gene: TRBJ2-5; CDR3aa: CASSERGSGRIGYQETQYF; CDR3nt: TGTGCCAGCAGTGAACGAGGTAGCGGGAGGATTGGGTATCAAGAGACCCAGTACTTC
v_gene: TRBV4-1; abundance: NA; d_gene: NA; j_gene: TRBJ2-7; CDR3aa: CASSQDLLLSYEQYF; CDR3nt: TGCGCCAGCAGCCAAGATCTACTCCTCTCCTACGAGCAGTACTTC
v_gene: TRBV9; abundance: NA; d_gene: NA; j_gene: TRBJ2-7; CDR3aa: CASSVDQALNSYEQYF; CDR3nt: TGTGCCAGCAGCGTAGATCAGGCACTGAACTCCTACGAGCAGTACTTC
v_gene: TRBV6-1; abundance: NA; d_gene: NA; j_gene: TRBJ1-4; CDR3aa: CASSELQHPEKLFF; CDR3nt: TGTGCCAGCAGTGAACTACAGCACCCTGAAAAACTGTTTTTT
v_gene: TRBV27; abundance: NA; d_gene: NA; j_gene: TRBJ1-5; CDR3aa: CASSLQGNQPQHF; CDR3nt: TGTGCCAGCAGTTTGCAGGGTAATCAGCCCCAGCATTTT
v_gene: TRBV21-1; abundance: NA; d_gene: NA; j_gene: TRBJ2-7; CDR3aa: CASGNRGVYEQYF; CDR3nt: TGTGCCAGCGGAAACCGGGGGGTCTACGAGCAGTACTTC
v_gene: TRBV28; abundance: NA; d_gene: NA; j_gene: TRBJ1-1; CDR3aa: CASSLRTAMNTEAFF; CDR3nt: TGTGCCAGCAGTTTAAGGACAGCCATGAACACTGAAGCTTTCTTT
v_gene: TRBV10-2; abundance: NA; d_gene: NA; j_gene: TRBJ2-1; CDR3aa: CASSQAGTTVNEQFF; CDR3nt: TGCGCCAGCAGCCAGGCCGGGACAACGGTCAATGAGCAGTTCTTC
v_gene: TRBV11-2; abundance: NA; d_gene: NA; j_gene: TRBJ2-1; CDR3aa: CASSFDSGGVGRVNEQFF; CDR3nt: TGTGCCAGCAGCTTCGATTCCGGGGGAGTGGGTCGGGTCAATGAGCAGTTCTTC
v_gene: TRBV28; abundance: NA; d_gene: NA; j_gene: TRBJ2-1; CDR3aa: CASSLPLGHEQFF; CDR3nt: TGTGCCAGCAGCCTCCCCCTGGGGCATGAGCAGTTCTTC
v_gene: TRBV15; abundance: NA; d_gene: NA; j_gene: TRBJ1-1; CDR3aa: CATSRDIVRGLGVSDTEAFF; CDR3nt: TGTGCCACCAGCAGAGATATCGTTAGAGGCTTAGGGGTGAGTGACACTGAAGCTTTCTTT
v_gene: TRBV10-2; abundance: NA; d_gene: TRBD1; j_gene: TRBJ2-7; CDR3aa: CASTPQGASLEQYF; CDR3nt: TGCGCCAGCACTCCGCAGGGGGCAAGCCTAGAGCAGTACTTC
v_gene: TRBV18; abundance: NA; d_gene: TRBD1; j_gene: TRBJ1-4; CDR3aa: CASSPLSGTGLNEKLFF; CDR3nt: TGTGCCAGCTCACCACTGTCGGGGACAGGGCTCAATGAAAAACTGTTTTTT
v_gene: TRBV5-1; abundance: NA; d_gene: NA; j_gene: TRBJ2-7; CDR3aa: CASSLWRGETYEQYF; CDR3nt: TGCGCCAGCAGCTTATGGCGAGGAGAGACCTACGAGCAGTACTTC
v_gene: TRBV18; abundance: once; d_gene: TRBD2; j_gene: TRBJ2-7; CDR3aa: CASSPRDLAGTYEQYF; CDR3nt: TGTGCCAGCTCACCCCGGGATCTAGCGGGAACCTACGAGCAGTACTTC
v_gene: TRBV5-1; abundance: NA; d_gene: TRBD2; j_gene: TRBJ2-7; CDR3aa: CASTNRLAGAGGEQYF; CDR3nt: TGCGCCAGCACCAACAGACTAGCGGGAGCCGGGGGGGAGCAGTACTTC
v_gene: TRBV6-6; abundance: few; d_gene: NA; j_gene: TRBJ2-7; CDR3aa: CASSYFRHDGYEQYF; CDR3nt: TGTGCCAGCAGTTACTTCAGGCACGACGGTTACGAGCAGTACTTC
v_gene: TRBV19; abundance: NA; d_gene: NA; j_gene: TRBJ2-1; CDR3aa: CASSIDGSSYNEQFF; CDR3nt: TGTGCCAGTAGTATAGATGGGAGCTCCTACAATGAGCAGTTCTTC
v_gene: TRBV4-2; abundance: few; d_gene: NA; j_gene: TRBJ1-1; CDR3aa: CASSPAQGLDAEAFF; CDR3nt: TGTGCCAGCAGCCCTGCCCAGGGGCTAGACGCTGAAGCTTTCTTT
v_gene: TRBV5-1; abundance: NA; d_gene: TRBD1; j_gene: TRBJ1-5; CDR3aa: CASSSTGTGGQPQHF; CDR3nt: TGCGCCAGCAGCTCTACCGGGACAGGAGGACAGCCCCAGCATTTT
v_gene: TRBV19; abundance: NA; d_gene: TRBD1; j_gene: TRBJ2-7; CDR3aa: CASSIDRTGVFGEQYF; CDR3nt: TGTGCCAGTAGTATAGACCGGACAGGGGTTTTCGGGGAGCAGTACTTC
v_gene: TRBV28; abundance: NA; d_gene: TRBD2; j_gene: TRBJ2-1; CDR3aa: CASSLSSGRAGEQFF; CDR3nt: TGTGCCAGCAGTTTATCAAGCGGGAGGGCCGGTGAGCAGTTCTTC
v_gene: TRBV18; abundance: NA; d_gene: NA; j_gene: TRBJ1-1; CDR3aa: CASSSSEAPNTEAFF; CDR3nt: TGTGCCAGCTCATCCTCCGAGGCCCCGAACACTGAAGCTTTCTTT
v_gene: TRBV5-4; abundance: NA; d_gene: TRBD2; j_gene: TRBJ2-1; CDR3aa: CASTYGLAGLNEQFF; CDR3nt: TGTGCCAGCACCTACGGACTAGCGGGACTGAATGAGCAGTTCTTC
v_gene: TRBV27; abundance: NA; d_gene: TRBD2; j_gene: TRBJ2-3; CDR3aa: CASSLSTSGRGTDTQYF; CDR3nt: TGTGCCAGCAGTTTATCGACTAGCGGGAGGGGCACAGATACGCAGTATTTT
v_gene: TRBV29-1; abundance: NA; d_gene: TRBD1; j_gene: TRBJ1-2; CDR3aa: CSVEERRQGTSGGGYTF; CDR3nt: TGCAGCGTTGAAGAGCGGAGACAGGGGACCTCTGGCGGTGGCTACACCTTC